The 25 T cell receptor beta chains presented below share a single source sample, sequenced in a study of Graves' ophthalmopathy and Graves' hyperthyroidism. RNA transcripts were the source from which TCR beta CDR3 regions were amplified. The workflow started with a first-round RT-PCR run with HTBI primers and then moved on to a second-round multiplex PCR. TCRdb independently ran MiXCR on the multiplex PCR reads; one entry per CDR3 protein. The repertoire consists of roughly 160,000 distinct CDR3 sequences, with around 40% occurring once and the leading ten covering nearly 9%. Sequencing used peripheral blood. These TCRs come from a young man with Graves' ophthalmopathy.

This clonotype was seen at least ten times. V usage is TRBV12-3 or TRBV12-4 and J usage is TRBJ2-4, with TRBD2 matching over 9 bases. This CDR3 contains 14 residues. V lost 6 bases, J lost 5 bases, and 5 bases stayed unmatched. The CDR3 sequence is CASSAGGPQNIQYF. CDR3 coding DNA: TGTGCCAGCAGCGCGGGAGGGCCCCAAAACATTCAGTACTTC.

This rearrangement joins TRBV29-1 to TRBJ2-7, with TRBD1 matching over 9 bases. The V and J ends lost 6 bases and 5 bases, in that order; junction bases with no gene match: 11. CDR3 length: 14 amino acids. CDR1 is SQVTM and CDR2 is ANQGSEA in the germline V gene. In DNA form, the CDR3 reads TGCAGCGTAACCCCGCGGGACAGGGACGACGAGCAGTACTTC. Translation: CSVTPRDRDDEQYF.

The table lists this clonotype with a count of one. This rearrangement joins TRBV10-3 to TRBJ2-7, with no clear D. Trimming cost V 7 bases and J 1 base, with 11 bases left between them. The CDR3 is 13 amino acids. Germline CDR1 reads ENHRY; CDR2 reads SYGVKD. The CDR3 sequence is CAITWSLSYEQYF. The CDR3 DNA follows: TGTGCCATCACTTGGAGCCTTTCCTACGAGCAGTACTTC.

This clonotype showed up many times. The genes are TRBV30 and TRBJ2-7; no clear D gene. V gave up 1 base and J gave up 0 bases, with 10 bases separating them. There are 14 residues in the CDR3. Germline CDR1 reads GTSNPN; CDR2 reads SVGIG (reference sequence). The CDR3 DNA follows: TGTGCCTGGAGTGGGTCCTCTAGCTCCTACGAGCAGTACTTC. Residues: CAWSGSSSSYEQYF.

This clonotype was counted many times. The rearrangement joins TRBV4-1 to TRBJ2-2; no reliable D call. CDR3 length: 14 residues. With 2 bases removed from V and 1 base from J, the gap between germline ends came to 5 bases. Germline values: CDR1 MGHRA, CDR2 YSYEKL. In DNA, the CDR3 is TGCGCCAGCAGCCAAATAGGGAACACCGGGGAGCTGTTTTTT. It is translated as CASSQIGNTGELFF.

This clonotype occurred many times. The CDR3 protein is CASSKQGWETQYF. In nucleotides, the CDR3 is TGTGCCAGCAGTAAACAGGGTTGGGAGACCCAGTACTTC. The chain joins TRBV27 to TRBJ2-5; D is possibly TRBD1 (6 bases). Between the trimmed V and J ends, which lost 5 bases and 5 bases, there was a span of 12 bases. Germline V CDR1 and CDR2: MNHEY, SMNVEV (reference sequence). The CDR3 contains 13 residues.

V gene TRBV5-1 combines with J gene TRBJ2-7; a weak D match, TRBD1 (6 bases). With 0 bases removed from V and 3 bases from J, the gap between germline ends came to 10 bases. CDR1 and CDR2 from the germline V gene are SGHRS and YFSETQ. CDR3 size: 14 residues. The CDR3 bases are TGCGCCAGCAGCTTGGGAACAGGGAACTACGAGCAGTACTTC. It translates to CASSLGTGNYEQYF.

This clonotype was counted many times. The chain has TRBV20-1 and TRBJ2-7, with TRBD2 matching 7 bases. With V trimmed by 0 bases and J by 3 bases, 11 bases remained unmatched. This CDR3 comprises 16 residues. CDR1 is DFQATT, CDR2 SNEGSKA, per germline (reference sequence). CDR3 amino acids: CSAREGGIGRSYEQYF. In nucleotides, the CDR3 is TGCAGTGCTAGAGAGGGGGGTATCGGGAGGAGCTACGAGCAGTACTTC.

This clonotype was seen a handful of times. CDR3 sequence: CASSFPPSQPQHF. The CDR3 nucleotides are TGTGCCAGCAGTTTCCCTCCATCACAGCCCCAGCATTTT. The chain employs TRBV12-3 or TRBV12-4 and TRBJ1-5; D gene uncertain. The CDR3 length is 13 residues. Trimming shortened V by 3 bases and J by 7 bases, and 10 bases separated the two germline ends.

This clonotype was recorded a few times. The CDR3 sequence is CASSFWGGTEAFF. CDR3 coding DNA: TGTGCCAGCAGTTTTTGGGGGGGCACTGAAGCTTTCTTT. V is TRBV28 and J is TRBJ1-1; possible D gene TRBD1, 5 bases. This CDR3 has 13 residues. From germline, CDR1 is MDHEN and CDR2 SYDVKM. V gave up 3 bases and J gave up 4 bases, with 9 bases separating them.

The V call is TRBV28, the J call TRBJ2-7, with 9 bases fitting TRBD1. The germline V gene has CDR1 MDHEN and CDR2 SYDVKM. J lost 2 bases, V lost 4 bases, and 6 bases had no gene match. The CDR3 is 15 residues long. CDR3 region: CASSSDRDRAYEQYF. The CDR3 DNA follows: TGTGCCAGCAGTTCCGACCGGGACAGGGCCTACGAGCAGTACTTC.

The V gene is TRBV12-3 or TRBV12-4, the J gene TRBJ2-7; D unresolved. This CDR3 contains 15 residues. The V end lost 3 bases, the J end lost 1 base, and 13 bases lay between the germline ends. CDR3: CASSLPEGRSYEQYF. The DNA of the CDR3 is TGTGCCAGCAGTTTGCCCGAAGGCAGGTCCTACGAGCAGTACTTC.

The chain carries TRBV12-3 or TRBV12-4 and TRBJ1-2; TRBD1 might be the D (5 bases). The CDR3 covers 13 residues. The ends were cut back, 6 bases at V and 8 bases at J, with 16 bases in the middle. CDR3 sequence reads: CASSGTSKGGYTF. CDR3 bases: TGTGCCAGCAGCGGAACTTCAAAGGGGGGCTACACCTTC.

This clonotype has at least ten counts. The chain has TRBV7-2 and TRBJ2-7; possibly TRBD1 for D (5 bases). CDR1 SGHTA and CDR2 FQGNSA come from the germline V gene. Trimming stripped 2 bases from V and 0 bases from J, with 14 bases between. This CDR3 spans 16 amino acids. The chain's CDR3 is CASSLLGQLSSYEQYF. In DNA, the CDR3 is TGTGCCAGCAGCTTATTGGGGCAGCTAAGCTCCTACGAGCAGTACTTC.

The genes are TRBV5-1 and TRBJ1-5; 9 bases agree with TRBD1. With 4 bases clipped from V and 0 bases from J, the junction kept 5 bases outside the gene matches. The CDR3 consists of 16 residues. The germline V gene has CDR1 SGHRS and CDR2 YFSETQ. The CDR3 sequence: CASSPGQGDSNQPQHF. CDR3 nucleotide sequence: TGCGCCAGCAGCCCGGGACAGGGTGATAGCAATCAGCCCCAGCATTTT.

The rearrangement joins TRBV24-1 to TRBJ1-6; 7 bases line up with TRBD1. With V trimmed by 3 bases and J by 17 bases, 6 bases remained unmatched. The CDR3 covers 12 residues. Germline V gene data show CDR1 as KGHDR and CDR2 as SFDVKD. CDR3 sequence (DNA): TGTGCCACCAGTGATCGGACAGGTGGCTTCCACTTT. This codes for CATSDRTGGFHF.

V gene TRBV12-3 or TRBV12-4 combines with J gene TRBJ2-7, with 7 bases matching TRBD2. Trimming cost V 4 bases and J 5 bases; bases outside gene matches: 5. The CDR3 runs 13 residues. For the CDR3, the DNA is TGTGCCAGCAGTTCAGCGGGGCGGGACGAGCAGTACTTC. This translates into CASSSAGRDEQYF.

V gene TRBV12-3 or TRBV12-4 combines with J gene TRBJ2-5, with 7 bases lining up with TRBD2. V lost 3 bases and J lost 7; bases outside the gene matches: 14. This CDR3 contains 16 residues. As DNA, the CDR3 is TGTGCCAGCAGTTTCGTTGGGCTAGCGGCAGGCGGGACCCAGTACTTC. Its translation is CASSFVGLAAGGTQYF.

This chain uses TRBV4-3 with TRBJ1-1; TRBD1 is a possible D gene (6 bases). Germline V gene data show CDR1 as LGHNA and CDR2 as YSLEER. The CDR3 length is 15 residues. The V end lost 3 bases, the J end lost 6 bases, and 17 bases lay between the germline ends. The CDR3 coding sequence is TGCGCCAGCAGCCATACGACCGGGACAAGCTCTGAAGCTTTCTTT. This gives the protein CASSHTTGTSSEAFF.

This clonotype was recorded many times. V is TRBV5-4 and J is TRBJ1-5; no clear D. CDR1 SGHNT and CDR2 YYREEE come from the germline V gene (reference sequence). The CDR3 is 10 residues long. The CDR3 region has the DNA TGTGGCAGGAGGCGGCGGCCCCAGCATTTT. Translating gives CGRRRRPQHF.

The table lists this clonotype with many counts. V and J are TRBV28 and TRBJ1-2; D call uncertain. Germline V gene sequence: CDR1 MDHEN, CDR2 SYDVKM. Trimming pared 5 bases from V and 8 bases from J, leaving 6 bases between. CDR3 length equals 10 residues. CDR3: CASSVRGYTF. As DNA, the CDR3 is TGTGCCAGCAGTGTGAGGGGCTACACCTTC.

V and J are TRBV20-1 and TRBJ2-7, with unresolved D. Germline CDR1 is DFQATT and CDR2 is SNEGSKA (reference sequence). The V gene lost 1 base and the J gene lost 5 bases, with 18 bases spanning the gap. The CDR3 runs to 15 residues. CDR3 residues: CSARGWEKGLNEQYF. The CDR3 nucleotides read TGCAGTGCTAGAGGATGGGAAAAGGGTCTAAACGAGCAGTACTTC.

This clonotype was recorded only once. The CDR3 loop is CAWSEGDTEAFF. The CDR3, as DNA: TGTGCCTGGAGTGAGGGGGACACTGAAGCTTTCTTT. The V call is TRBV30, the J call TRBJ1-1; the D gene is possibly TRBD1 (6 bases). Per the germline V gene, CDR1 is GTSNPN and CDR2 is SVGIG (reference sequence). The ends were cut back, 1 base at V and 3 bases at J, with 6 bases in the middle. CDR3 length equals 12 residues.

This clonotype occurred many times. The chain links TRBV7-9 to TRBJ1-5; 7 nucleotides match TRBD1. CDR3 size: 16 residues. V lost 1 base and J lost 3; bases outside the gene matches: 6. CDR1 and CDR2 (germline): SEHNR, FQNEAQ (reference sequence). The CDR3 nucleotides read TGTGCCAGCAGCTTAGGGTACAGGGGCTCCAATCAGCCCCAGCATTTT. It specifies CASSLGYRGSNQPQHF.

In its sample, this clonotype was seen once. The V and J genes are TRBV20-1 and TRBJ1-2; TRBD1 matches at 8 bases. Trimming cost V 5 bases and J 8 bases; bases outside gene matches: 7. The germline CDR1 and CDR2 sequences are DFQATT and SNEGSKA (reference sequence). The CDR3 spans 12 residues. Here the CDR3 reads CSASTGVGGYTF. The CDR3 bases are TGCAGTGCTTCGACAGGGGTAGGCGGCTACACCTTC.